This entry concerns a single TCR beta chain. Its antigen is currently unknown. The CDR3 covers 14 residues. With 2 bases removed from V and 4 bases from J, the gap between germline ends came to 11 bases. Germline CDR1 is SGHVS and CDR2 is FNYEAQ. These data come from a study of OX40 agonist ivuxolimab in advanced cancers. Study outcomes and limitations: People who partly responded at 0.1-3.0 mg/kg had some of the least clonal expansion seen. On average, CD8+ T cells showed a greater number of expanded clones than CD4+. CD4+ and CD8+ T cells in blood underwent clonal expansion by week 6 at 0.1 to 3.0 mg/kg.

Blood draws occurred at baseline, cycle 4 day 1, and cycle 7 day 1. Measured with immunoSEQ multiplex PCR; TCRdb has only the in-frame clones, and not every one. The repertoire has about 77,000 clones, 65% to 85% of them found once; the top ten carry 0.76%. The V gene is TRBV7-6, the J gene TRBJ1-1; maybe TRBD1 (6 bases). The TCR sequence derives from an adult with an advanced solid tumor such as melanoma, head and neck, liver or kidney cancer. Sequencing was performed on CD4+ or CD8+ T cells sorted from blood, taken in a trial of the OX40 agonist ivuxolimab. The CDR3 DNA reads TGTGCCAGCAGCTTACAGCAGGGGACCACTGAAGCTTTCTTT. This translates into CASSLQQGTTEAFF.